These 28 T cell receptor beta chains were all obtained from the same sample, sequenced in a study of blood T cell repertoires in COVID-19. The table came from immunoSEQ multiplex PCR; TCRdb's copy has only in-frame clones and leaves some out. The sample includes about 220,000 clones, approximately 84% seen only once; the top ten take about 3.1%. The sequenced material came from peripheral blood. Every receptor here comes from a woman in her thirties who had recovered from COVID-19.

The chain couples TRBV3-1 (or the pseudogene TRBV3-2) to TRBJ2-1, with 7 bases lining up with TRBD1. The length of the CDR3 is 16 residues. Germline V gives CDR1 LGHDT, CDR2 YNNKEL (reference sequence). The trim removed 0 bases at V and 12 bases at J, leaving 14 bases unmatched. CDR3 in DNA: TGTGCCAGCAGCCAAGATGAGGGGGCGGCGCCCCTAGTGCAGTTCTTC. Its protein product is CASSQDEGAAPLVQFF.

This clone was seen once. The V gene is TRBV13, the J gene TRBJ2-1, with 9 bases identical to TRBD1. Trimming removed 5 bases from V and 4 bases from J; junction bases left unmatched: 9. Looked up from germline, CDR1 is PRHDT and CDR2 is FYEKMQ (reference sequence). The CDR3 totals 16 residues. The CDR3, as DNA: TGTGCCAGCAGCACGGGGACAGGGAAGGGTTACAATGAGCAGTTCTTC. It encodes CASSTGTGKGYNEQFF.

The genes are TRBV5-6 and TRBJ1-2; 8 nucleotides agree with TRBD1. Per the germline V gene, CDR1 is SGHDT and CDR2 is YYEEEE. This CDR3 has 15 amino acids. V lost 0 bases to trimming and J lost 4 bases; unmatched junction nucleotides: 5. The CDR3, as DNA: TGTGCCAGCAGCTTGGGGACAGGGTGGATCTATGGCTACACCTTC. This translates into CASSLGTGWIYGYTF.

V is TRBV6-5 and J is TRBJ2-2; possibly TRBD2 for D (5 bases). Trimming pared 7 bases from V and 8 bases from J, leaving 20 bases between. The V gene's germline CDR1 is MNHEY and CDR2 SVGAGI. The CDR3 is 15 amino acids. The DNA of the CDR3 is TGTGCCAGCACCCCAAACCAGGACTCATGGGGGGAGCTGTTTTTT. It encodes CASTPNQDSWGELFF.

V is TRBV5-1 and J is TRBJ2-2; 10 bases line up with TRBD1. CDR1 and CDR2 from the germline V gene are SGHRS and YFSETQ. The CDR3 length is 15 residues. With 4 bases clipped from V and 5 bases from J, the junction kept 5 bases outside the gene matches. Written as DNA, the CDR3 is TGCGCCAGCAGCCAGGGACAGGGGTGGACCGGGGAGCTGTTTTTT. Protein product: CASSQGQGWTGELFF.

The CDR3 DNA sequence: TGTGTCAGAAGCTTTCGTGACTATCGGACCCAAGAGACCCAGTACTTC. Translation: CVRSFRDYRTQETQYF. The chain combines TRBV7-5 with TRBJ2-5; the listed D gene, TRBD2, was not tested against the DNA. TRBV7-5 counts as a pseudogene. This CDR3 is built from 16 residues.

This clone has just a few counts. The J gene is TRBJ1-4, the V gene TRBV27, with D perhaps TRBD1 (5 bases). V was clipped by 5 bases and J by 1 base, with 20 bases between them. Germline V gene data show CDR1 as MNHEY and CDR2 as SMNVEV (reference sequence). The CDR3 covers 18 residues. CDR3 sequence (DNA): TGTGCCAGCAGTCCAGCACTCATGGGAGGGGTAACTAATGAAAAACTGTTTTTT. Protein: CASSPALMGGVTNEKLFF.

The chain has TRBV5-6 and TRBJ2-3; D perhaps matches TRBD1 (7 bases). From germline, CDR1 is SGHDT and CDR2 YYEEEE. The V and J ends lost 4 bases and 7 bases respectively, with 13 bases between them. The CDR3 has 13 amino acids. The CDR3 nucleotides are TGTGCCAGCAGCGAGACAGGGAGGAATACGCAGTATTTT. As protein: CASSETGRNTQYF.

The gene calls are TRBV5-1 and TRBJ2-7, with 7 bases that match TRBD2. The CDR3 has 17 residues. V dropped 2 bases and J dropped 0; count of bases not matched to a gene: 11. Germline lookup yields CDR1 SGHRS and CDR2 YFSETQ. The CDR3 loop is CASSFFPGGGSSYEQYF. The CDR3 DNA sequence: TGCGCCAGCAGCTTTTTCCCGGGCGGCGGGAGCTCCTACGAGCAGTACTTC.

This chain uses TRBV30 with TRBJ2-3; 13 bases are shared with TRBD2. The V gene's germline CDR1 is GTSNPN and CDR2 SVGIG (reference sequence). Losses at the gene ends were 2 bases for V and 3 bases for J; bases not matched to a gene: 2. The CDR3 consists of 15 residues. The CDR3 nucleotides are TGTGCCTGGAGTCGACTAGCGGGGGGTACAGATACGCAGTATTTT. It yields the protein CAWSRLAGGTDTQYF.

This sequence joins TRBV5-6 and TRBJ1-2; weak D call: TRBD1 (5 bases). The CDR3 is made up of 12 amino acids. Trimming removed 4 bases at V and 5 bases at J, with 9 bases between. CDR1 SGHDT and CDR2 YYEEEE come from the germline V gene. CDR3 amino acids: CASSVDSYGYTF. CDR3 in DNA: TGTGCCAGCAGCGTAGACAGTTATGGCTACACCTTC. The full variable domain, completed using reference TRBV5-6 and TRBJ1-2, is DAGVTQSPTHLIKTRGQQVTLRCSPKSGHDTVSWYQQALGQGPQFIFQYYEEEERQRGNFPDRFSGHQFPNYSSELNVNALLLGDSALYLCASSVDSYGYTFGSGTRLTVV.

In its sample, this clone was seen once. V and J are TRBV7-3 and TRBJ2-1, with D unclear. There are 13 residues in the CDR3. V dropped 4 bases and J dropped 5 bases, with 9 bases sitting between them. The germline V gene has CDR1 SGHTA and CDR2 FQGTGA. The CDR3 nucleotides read TGTGCCAGCAGCTACCGACTGGACAATGAGCAGTTCTTC. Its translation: CASSYRLDNEQFF.

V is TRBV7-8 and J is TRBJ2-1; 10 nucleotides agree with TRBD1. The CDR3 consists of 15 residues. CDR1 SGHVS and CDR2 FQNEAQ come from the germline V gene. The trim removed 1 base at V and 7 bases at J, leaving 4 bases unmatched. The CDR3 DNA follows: TGTGCCAGCAGCTTAGGGGAGGACAGGGGGAATGAGCAGTTCTTC. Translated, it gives CASSLGEDRGNEQFF.

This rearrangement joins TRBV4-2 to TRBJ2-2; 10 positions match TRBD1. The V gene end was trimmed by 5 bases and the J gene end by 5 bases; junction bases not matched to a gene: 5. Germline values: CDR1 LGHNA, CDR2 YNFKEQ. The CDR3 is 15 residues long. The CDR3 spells CASSYRDRGTGELFF. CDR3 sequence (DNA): TGTGCCAGCAGCTACAGGGACAGGGGAACCGGGGAGCTGTTTTTT.

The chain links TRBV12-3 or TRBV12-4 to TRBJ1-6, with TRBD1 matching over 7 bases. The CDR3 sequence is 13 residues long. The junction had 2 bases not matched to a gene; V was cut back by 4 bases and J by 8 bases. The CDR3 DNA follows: TGTGCCAGCAGTTACAGGGGAGATTCACCCCTCCACTTT. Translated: CASSYRGDSPLHF.

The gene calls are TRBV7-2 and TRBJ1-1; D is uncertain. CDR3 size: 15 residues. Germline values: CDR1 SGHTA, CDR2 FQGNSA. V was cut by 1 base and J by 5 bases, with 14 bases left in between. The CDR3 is CASSLGRLLGTEAFF. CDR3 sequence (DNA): TGTGCCAGCAGCTTAGGGAGGCTGTTAGGGACTGAAGCTTTCTTT.

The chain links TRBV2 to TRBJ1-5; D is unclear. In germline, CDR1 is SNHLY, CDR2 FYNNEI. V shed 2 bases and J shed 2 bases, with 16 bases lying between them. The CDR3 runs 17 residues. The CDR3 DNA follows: TGTGCCAGCAGTGAAAGAGTGGAGGGTTTTGGCAATCAGCCCCAGCATTTT. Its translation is CASSERVEGFGNQPQHF.

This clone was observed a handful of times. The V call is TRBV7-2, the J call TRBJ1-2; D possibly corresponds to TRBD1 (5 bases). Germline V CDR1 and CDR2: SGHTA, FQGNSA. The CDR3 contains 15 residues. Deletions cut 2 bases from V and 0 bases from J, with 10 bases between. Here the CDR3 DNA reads TGTGCCAGCAGCTTATTCGCGACAGCTAACTATGGCTACACCTTC. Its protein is CASSLFATANYGYTF.

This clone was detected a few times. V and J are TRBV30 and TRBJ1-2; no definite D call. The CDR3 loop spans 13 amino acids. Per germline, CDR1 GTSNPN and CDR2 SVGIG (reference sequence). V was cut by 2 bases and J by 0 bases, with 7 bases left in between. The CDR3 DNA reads TGTGCCTGGAGTCCCGGGGCTAACTATGGCTACACCTTC. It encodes CAWSPGANYGYTF.

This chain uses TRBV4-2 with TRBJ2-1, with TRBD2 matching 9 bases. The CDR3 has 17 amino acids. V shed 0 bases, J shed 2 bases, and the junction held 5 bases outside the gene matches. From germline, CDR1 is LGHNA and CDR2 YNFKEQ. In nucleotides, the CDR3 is TGTGCCAGCAGCCAAGATAGGGCTAGCGGGGCCTACAATGAGCAGTTCTTC. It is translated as CASSQDRASGAYNEQFF.

The CDR3 DNA reads TGTGCCAGCAGCGGAAGTTCGAGCGGGGGGGCCTACAATGAGCAGTTCTTC. Protein product: CASSGSSSGGAYNEQFF. V usage is TRBV7-9 and J usage is TRBJ2-1; 10 bases agree with TRBD2. After removal of 5 bases from V and 2 bases from J, the junction contained 9 bases not matched to a gene. The CDR3 is 17 residues long. CDR1 and CDR2 from the germline V gene are SEHNR and FQNEAQ (reference sequence).

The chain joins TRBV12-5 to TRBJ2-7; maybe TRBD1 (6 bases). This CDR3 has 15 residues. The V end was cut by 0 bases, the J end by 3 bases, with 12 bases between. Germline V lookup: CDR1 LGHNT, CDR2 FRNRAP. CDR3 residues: CASGLVLGALYEQYF. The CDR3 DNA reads TGTGCTAGTGGTTTGGTCTTGGGGGCTCTCTACGAGCAGTACTTC.

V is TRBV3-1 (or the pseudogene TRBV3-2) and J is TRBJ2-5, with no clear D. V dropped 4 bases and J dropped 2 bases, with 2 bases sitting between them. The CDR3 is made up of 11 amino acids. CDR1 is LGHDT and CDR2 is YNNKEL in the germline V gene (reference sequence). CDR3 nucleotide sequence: TGTGCCAGCAGCCCTCAAGAGACCCAGTACTTC. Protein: CASSPQETQYF.

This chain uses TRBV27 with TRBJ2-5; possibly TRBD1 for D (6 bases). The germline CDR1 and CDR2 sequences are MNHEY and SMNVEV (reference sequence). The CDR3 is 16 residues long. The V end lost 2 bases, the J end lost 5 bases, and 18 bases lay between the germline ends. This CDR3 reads CASSLLSRQVEETQYF. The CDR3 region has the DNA TGTGCCAGCAGTTTACTATCTCGACAGGTTGAGGAGACCCAGTACTTC.

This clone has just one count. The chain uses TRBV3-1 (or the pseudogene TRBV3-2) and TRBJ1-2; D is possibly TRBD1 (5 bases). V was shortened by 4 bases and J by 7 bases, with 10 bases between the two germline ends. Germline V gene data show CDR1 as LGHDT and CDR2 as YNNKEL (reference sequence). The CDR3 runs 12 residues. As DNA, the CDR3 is TGTGCCAGCAGCCGACAGTTTTTTGGCTACACCTTC. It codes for CASSRQFFGYTF.

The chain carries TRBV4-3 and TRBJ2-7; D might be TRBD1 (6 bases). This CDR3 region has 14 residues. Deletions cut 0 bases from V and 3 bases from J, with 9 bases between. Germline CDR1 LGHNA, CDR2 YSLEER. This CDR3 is CASSQDWGHYEQYF. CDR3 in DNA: TGCGCCAGCAGCCAAGATTGGGGACACTACGAGCAGTACTTC.

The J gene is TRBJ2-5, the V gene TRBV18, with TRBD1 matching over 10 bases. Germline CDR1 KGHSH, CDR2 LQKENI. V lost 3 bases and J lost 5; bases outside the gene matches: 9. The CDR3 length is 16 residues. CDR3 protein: CASSPTGGNEVETQYF. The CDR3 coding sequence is TGTGCCAGCTCACCGACAGGGGGCAATGAGGTGGAGACCCAGTACTTC. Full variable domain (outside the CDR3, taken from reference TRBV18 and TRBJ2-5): NAGVMQNPRHLVRRRGQEARLRCSPMKGHSHVYWYRQLPEEGLKFMVYLQKENIIDESGMPKERFSAEFPKEGPSILRIQQVVRGDSAAYFCASSPTGGNEVETQYFGPGTRLLVL.

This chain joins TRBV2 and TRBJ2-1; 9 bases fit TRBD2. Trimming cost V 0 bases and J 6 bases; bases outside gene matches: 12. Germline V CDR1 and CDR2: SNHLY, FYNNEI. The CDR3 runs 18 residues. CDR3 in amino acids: CASSEALPLAGWSNEQFF. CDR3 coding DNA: TGTGCCAGCAGTGAAGCGCTTCCCCTAGCGGGGTGGAGCAATGAGCAGTTCTTC. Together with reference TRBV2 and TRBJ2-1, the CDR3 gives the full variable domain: EPEVTQTPSHQVTQMGQEVILRCVPISNHLYFYWYRQILGQKVEFLVSFYNNEISEKSEIFDDQFSVERPDGSNFTLKIRSTKLEDSAMYFCASSEALPLAGWSNEQFFGPGTRLTVL.